The T cell receptor beta chain under discussion was sequenced for a study of blood T cell repertoires in COVID-19. Background on the study: The samples span acute and convalescent COVID-19 from the United States, Italy and Spain. PBMCs, B-cell-depleted T cells, or T cells were the source of the cDNA or gDNA that made up the material.

Original methodology: Reference gene primer amplification gave estimated nucleated cell counts. Sequencing used immunoSEQ multiplex PCR; TCRdb keeps in-frame clones, though not all of them. From that table come the V and J calls and clone size; the DNA was used to work out D and trimming. The sample lists 99,000 or so clones, around nine tenths seen once, with 5% to 6.5% in the top ten. This clone occurred a few times. The sample was peripheral blood. This receptor was identified in a human donor in a cohort sampled during active COVID-19.

The CDR3 spells CASSFTGYGYTF. For the CDR3, the DNA is TGTGCCAGCAGTTTTACGGGATATGGCTACACCTTC. The rearrangement links TRBV27 to TRBJ1-2; D remains ambiguous. The V end was cut by 3 bases, the J end by 5 bases, with 7 bases between. The CDR3 runs 12 residues. Germline V CDR1 and CDR2: MNHEY, SMNVEV (reference sequence).